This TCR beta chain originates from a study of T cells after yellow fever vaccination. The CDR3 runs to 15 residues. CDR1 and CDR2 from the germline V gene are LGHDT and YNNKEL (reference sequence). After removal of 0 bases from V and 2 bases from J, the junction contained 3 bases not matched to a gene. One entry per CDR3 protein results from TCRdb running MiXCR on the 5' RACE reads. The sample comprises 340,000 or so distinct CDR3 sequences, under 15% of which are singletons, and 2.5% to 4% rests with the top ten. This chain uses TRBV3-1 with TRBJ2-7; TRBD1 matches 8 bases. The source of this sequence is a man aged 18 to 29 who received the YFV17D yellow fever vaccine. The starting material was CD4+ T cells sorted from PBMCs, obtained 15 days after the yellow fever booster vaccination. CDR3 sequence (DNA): TGTGCCAGCAGCCAAGAAAGGGGACAGGCCTACGAGCAGTACTTC. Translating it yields CASSQERGQAYEQYF.